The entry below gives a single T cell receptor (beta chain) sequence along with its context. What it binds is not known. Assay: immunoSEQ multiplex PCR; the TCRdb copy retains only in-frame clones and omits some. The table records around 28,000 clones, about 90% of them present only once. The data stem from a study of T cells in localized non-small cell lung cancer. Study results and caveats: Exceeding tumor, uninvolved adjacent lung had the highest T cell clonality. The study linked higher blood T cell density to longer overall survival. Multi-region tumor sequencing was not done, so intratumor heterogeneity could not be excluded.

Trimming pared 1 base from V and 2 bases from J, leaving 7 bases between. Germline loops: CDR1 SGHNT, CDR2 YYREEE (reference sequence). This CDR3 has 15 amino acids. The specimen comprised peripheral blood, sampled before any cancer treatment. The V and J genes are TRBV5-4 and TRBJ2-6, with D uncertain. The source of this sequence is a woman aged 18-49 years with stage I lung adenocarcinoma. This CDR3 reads CASSLWLAGANVLTF. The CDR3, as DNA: TGTGCCAGCAGCTTGTGGCTCGCTGGGGCCAACGTCCTGACTTTC. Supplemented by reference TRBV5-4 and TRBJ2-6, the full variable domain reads ETGVTQSPTHLIKTRGQQVTLRCSSQSGHNTVSWYQQALGQGPQFIFQYYREEENGRGNFPPRFSGLQFPNYSSELNVNALELDDSALYLCASSLWLAGANVLTFGAGSRLTVL.